Below are 31 T cell receptor beta chains sequenced from a single sample in a study of blood T cell repertoires in COVID-19. The table came from immunoSEQ multiplex PCR; TCRdb's copy has only in-frame clones and leaves some out. This table has more than 200,000 clones, almost 90% appearing once. The sample was peripheral blood. The receptors derive from an older woman with acute or convalescent COVID-19.

As regards this clone: A read error may be the cause here, since a much bigger clone is one base away. At the DNA level, this CDR3 is encoded by other sequences in the same sample as well. This chain uses TRBV14 with TRBJ2-1, with a weak D call TRBD1 (7 bases). CDR3 length: 16 residues. Germline CDR1 reads SGHDN; CDR2 reads FVKESK. This chain's CDR3 is CASSHRGTAWNNEQFF. CDR3 sequence (DNA): TGTGCTAGCAGCCATCGCGGGACAGCCTGGAACAATGAGCAGTTCTTC.

This chain connects TRBV28 to TRBJ2-3; 9 bases agree with TRBD1. This CDR3 region has 15 residues. Trimming took 9 bases from V and 3 from J; bases not matched to a gene: 10. Germline-derived CDR1 and CDR2 are MDHEN and SYDVKM. For the CDR3, the DNA is TGTGCCAGTTATTCCGGGACAGGGATGACAGATACGCAGTATTTT. Its protein is CASYSGTGMTDTQYF.

This clone was picked up a small number of times. The chain is built from TRBV4-2 and TRBJ2-7; TRBD2 aligns across 9 bases. V was clipped by 3 bases and J by 2 bases; unmatched bases: 8. Germline V gene data show CDR1 as LGHNA and CDR2 as YNFKEQ. The CDR3 consists of 16 residues. In nucleotides, the CDR3 is TGTGCCAGCAGCCACCCCAGAGCGGGGGGTACCTACGAGCAGTACTTC. Translation gives CASSHPRAGGTYEQYF.

The V call is TRBV7-2, the J call TRBJ2-5, with D possibly being TRBD2 (6 bases). Germline-derived CDR1 and CDR2 are SGHTA and FQGNSA. The V end lost 6 bases, the J end lost 5 bases, and 13 bases lay between the germline ends. The CDR3 runs 13 residues. The DNA for the CDR3 is TGTGCCAGCAGACCACTAGCTGAGGAGACCCAGTACTTC. It yields the protein CASRPLAEETQYF. Using reference TRBV7-2 and TRBJ2-5 for the parts outside the CDR3, the full variable domain is GAGVSQSPSNKVTEKGKDVELRCDPISGHTALYWYRQSLGQGLEFLIYFQGNSAPDKSGLPSDRFSAERTGGSVSTLTIQRTQQEDSAVYLCASRPLAEETQYFGPGTRLLVL.

The table lists this clone with a few counts. The chain combines TRBV7-3 with TRBJ1-1, with 7 nucleotides matching TRBD1. Germline V gene sequence: CDR1 SGHTA, CDR2 FQGTGA. CDR3 length equals 13 residues. With V trimmed by 5 bases and J by 3 bases, 3 bases remained unmatched. CDR3 coding DNA: TGTGCCAGCAGCAGGGACAGATACACTGAAGCTTTCTTT. Translating it yields CASSRDRYTEAFF.

This sequence joins TRBV28 and TRBJ2-3; D perhaps matches TRBD2 (6 bases). Between the trimmed V and J ends, which lost 6 bases and 3 bases, there was a span of 16 bases. The germline V gene has CDR1 MDHEN and CDR2 SYDVKM. The CDR3 consists of 15 residues. CDR3 sequence reads: CASSRGQGLTDTQYF. CDR3 DNA sequence: TGTGCCAGCAGCCGAGGGCAGGGACTGACAGATACGCAGTATTTT.

This clone turned up a few times. The chain couples TRBV4-1 to TRBJ1-5; D is unresolved. V shed 3 bases and J shed 4 bases, with 4 bases lying between them. The CDR3 consists of 12 residues. Germline CDR1 reads MGHRA; CDR2 reads YSYEKL. This CDR3 is CASSQTNQPQHF. In nucleotides, the CDR3 is TGCGCCAGCAGCCAGACTAATCAGCCCCAGCATTTT.

V gene TRBV7-3 combines with J gene TRBJ1-1; 7 bases align to TRBD1. The CDR3 extends over 14 amino acids. Germline V gene lookup returns CDR1 SGHTA and CDR2 FQGTGA. After removal of 4 bases from V and 4 bases from J, the junction contained 6 bases not matched to a gene. The DNA for the CDR3 is TGTGCCAGCAGCTCGACAGGGAGAGGCACTGAAGCTTTCTTT. Protein: CASSSTGRGTEAFF. Based on the CDR3 plus reference TRBV7-3 and TRBJ1-1, the full variable domain is GAGVSQTPSNKVTEKGKYVELRCDPISGHTALYWYRQSLGQGPEFLIYFQGTGAADDSGLPNDRFFAVRPEGSVSTLKIQRTERGDSAVYLCASSSTGRGTEAFFGQGTRLTVV.

The chain is built from TRBV2 and TRBJ1-4, with 7 bases identical to TRBD1. V gave up 3 bases and J gave up 8 bases; unmatched junction bases: 9. The CDR3 runs to 15 residues. CDR1 is SNHLY and CDR2 is FYNNEI in the germline V gene. As DNA, the CDR3 is TGTGCCAGCAGTGAGCAGACAGGGTGGGGAGAAAAACTGTTTTTT. It specifies CASSEQTGWGEKLFF.

The DNA of the CDR3 is TGTGCCAGCACCGGAGGGGATACGCAGTATTTT. Its translation is CASTGGDTQYF. The rearrangement joins TRBV6-5 to TRBJ2-3, with D possibly matching TRBD2 (6 bases). The germline V and J ends were trimmed by 7 bases and 6 bases, with 8 bases remaining between them. The CDR3 has 11 residues. CDR1 is MNHEY, CDR2 SVGAGI, per germline.

This clone was seen just once. This chain uses TRBV19 with TRBJ2-4; maybe TRBD2 (6 bases). The V and J ends lost 7 bases and 8 bases respectively, with 15 bases between them. This CDR3 is 13 amino acids long. Germline values: CDR1 LNHDA, CDR2 SQIVND (reference sequence). Written as DNA, the CDR3 is TGTGCCAGTAAACGGAGGGAGCTGGACATTCAGTACTTC. Translating it yields CASKRRELDIQYF.

This chain uses TRBV12-1 with TRBJ1-1; TRBD1, the table's D call, was not compared with the DNA. TRBV12-1 is a listed pseudogene. The CDR3 runs to 16 residues. The CDR3, as DNA: TGTGCCAGCAGCTTTGGCTCGAAACAGCTAAACACTGAAGCTTTCTTT. This gives the protein CASSFGSKQLNTEAFF.

The chain combines TRBV29-1 with TRBJ1-1, with D uncertain. V lost 5 bases, J lost 0 bases, and 10 bases lay in between. This CDR3 spans 13 amino acids. Germline-derived CDR1 and CDR2 are SQVTM and ANQGSEA. This CDR3 reads CSVLRVMNTEAFF. Written as DNA, the CDR3 is TGCAGCGTTCTCCGGGTCATGAACACTGAAGCTTTCTTT.

The chain combines TRBV6-5 with TRBJ1-6; weak D call: TRBD1 (6 bases). Germline V gene sequence: CDR1 MNHEY, CDR2 SVGAGI. This CDR3 has 15 residues. With 6 bases removed from V and 6 bases from J, the gap between germline ends came to 15 bases. The CDR3 nucleotides are TGTGCCAGCAGACCCGTGGACAGATTTAATTCACCCCTCCACTTT. Its protein product is CASRPVDRFNSPLHF.

CDR3 nucleotide sequence: TGTGCCAGCAGCTCACTAGCGGGGGCCCAGGGTAATGAGCAGTTCTTC. It codes for CASSSLAGAQGNEQFF. The V gene is TRBV5-6, the J gene TRBJ2-1; 11 nucleotides line up with TRBD2. J was trimmed by 7 bases and V by 3 bases; bases with no gene match: 9. Germline V gene lookup returns CDR1 SGHDT and CDR2 YYEEEE. The CDR3 is 16 residues long.

This chain connects TRBV27 to TRBJ2-7; maybe TRBD1 (5 bases). With 7 bases removed from V and 0 bases from J, the gap between germline ends came to 19 bases. The CDR3 extends over 16 amino acids. Germline CDR1 and CDR2: MNHEY and SMNVEV (reference sequence). The CDR3 spells CASTPSQGSSSYEQYF. Here the CDR3 DNA reads TGTGCCAGCACCCCCTCCCAGGGTTCCTCCTCCTACGAGCAGTACTTC.

This clone was found once. The gene calls are TRBV12-5 and TRBJ1-2, with 8 bases aligning to TRBD1. The junction had 10 bases not matched to a gene; V was cut back by 1 base and J by 0 bases. The CDR3 extends over 18 amino acids. Germline CDR1 and CDR2: LGHNT and FRNRAP. Here the CDR3 reads CASGLERYRGEANYGYTF. CDR3 sequence (DNA): TGTGCTAGTGGTTTGGAAAGATACAGGGGGGAAGCTAACTATGGCTACACCTTC. The variable domain in full, completed from reference TRBV12-5 and TRBJ1-2, reads DARVTQTPRHKVTEMGQEVTMRCQPILGHNTVFWYRQTMMQGLELLAYFRNRAPLDDSGMPKDRFSAEMPDATLATLKIQPSEPRDSAVYFCASGLERYRGEANYGYTFGSGTRLTVV.

V gene TRBV19 combines with J gene TRBJ1-2; 8 positions agree with TRBD1. V was pared by 5 bases and J by 8 bases, with 7 bases of the junction left unmatched. The length of the CDR3 is 13 residues. Germline V CDR1 and CDR2: LNHDA, SQIVND (reference sequence). CDR3 DNA: TGTGCCAGTAGTTTCGGGACAGGTAGAGGCTACACCTTC. This gives the protein CASSFGTGRGYTF.

The J gene is TRBJ2-3, the V gene TRBV7-8; TRBD2 agrees at 9 bases. The V segment lost 8 bases and the J segment 1 base; nucleotides outside the gene matches: 10. The CDR3 loop spans 16 amino acids. Germline CDR1 SGHVS, CDR2 FQNEAQ. CDR3 sequence: CASGPAGGSGTDTQYF. CDR3 DNA sequence: TGTGCCAGCGGCCCGGCGGGAGGGTCCGGCACAGATACGCAGTATTTT.

This clone was observed a handful of times. CDR3: CASRTHSNQPQHF. The CDR3 DNA follows: TGTGCCAGCCGGACACATAGCAATCAGCCCCAGCATTTT. The chain links TRBV18 to TRBJ1-5; a possible D gene is TRBD1 (5 bases). The CDR3 runs to 13 residues. With 8 bases removed from V and 0 bases from J, the gap between germline ends came to 8 bases. Germline CDR1 reads KGHSH; CDR2 reads LQKENI.

The V gene is TRBV12-3 or TRBV12-4, the J gene TRBJ2-7, with 9 bases lining up with TRBD1. The CDR3 runs to 13 residues. V gave up 5 bases and J gave up 6 bases; unmatched junction bases: 5. The CDR3 sequence: CASSRDRDLEQYF. The DNA for the CDR3 is TGTGCCAGCAGTCGGGACAGGGATCTCGAGCAGTACTTC.

The genes are TRBV6-5 and TRBJ2-1; maybe TRBD2 (5 bases). The CDR3 sequence is 16 residues long. V lost 0 bases and J 7 bases, leaving 16 bases between the germline ends. Germline V gene data show CDR1 as MNHEY and CDR2 as SVGAGI. The CDR3 DNA sequence: TGTGCCAGCAGTTACTCAGCGACTACTGTAGTGAATGAGCAGTTCTTC. Translated, it gives CASSYSATTVVNEQFF.

J is TRBJ1-3 and V is TRBV18, with unresolved D. Trimming cost V 3 bases and J 0 bases, with 9 bases left between them. CDR3 length: 15 amino acids. The V gene's germline CDR1 is KGHSH and CDR2 LQKENI. The CDR3, as DNA: TGTGCCAGCTCACCGCTGGAGAGCTCTGGAAACACCATATATTTT. Translated: CASSPLESSGNTIYF.

V is TRBV2 and J is TRBJ2-5; no clear D gene. Germline V gene lookup returns CDR1 SNHLY and CDR2 FYNNEI. The CDR3 loop spans 12 amino acids. V lost 3 bases and J 9 bases, leaving 11 bases between the germline ends. CDR3 loop: CASSDVLTAQYF. In DNA, the CDR3 is TGTGCCAGCAGTGACGTCCTCACGGCCCAGTACTTC.

The rearrangement uses TRBV10-3 and TRBJ1-5; tentative D call: TRBD1 (6 bases). The CDR3 contains 15 residues. With 2 bases removed from V and 0 bases from J, the gap between germline ends came to 8 bases. Germline loops: CDR1 ENHRY, CDR2 SYGVKD. For the CDR3, the DNA is TGTGCCATCAGTGAGACAGGGAATAGCAATCAGCCCCAGCATTTT. Translation: CAISETGNSNQPQHF.

The gene calls are TRBV19 and TRBJ1-1; 7 bases align to TRBD1. This CDR3 is built from 16 residues. V was clipped by 5 bases and J by 2 bases; unmatched bases: 11. Germline CDR1 and CDR2: LNHDA and SQIVND (reference sequence). CDR3 bases: TGTGCCAGTAGTTATTGGGCGGGACAGACCAACACTGAAGCTTTCTTT. It is translated as CASSYWAGQTNTEAFF.

This chain connects TRBV11-3 to TRBJ2-3, with TRBD1 matching over 11 bases. Germline V CDR1 and CDR2: SGHNT, YENEEA. The ends lost 1 base at V and 4 bases at J; junction bases unmatched: 1. This CDR3 is built from 15 residues. The CDR3 bases are TGTGCCAGCAGCTTAGCGGGACAGGGGGCAGATACGCAGTATTTT. Translating it yields CASSLAGQGADTQYF.

The chain employs TRBV7-9 and TRBJ2-7, with TRBD2 matching over 10 bases. With 5 bases clipped from V and 2 bases from J, the junction kept 6 bases outside the gene matches. Germline assignment: CDR1 SEHNR and CDR2 FQNEAQ (reference sequence). The CDR3 has 15 amino acids. The chain's CDR3 is CASSKTSGLTYEQYF. Written as DNA, the CDR3 is TGTGCCAGCAGCAAGACTAGCGGGCTCACCTACGAGCAGTACTTC.

The chain uses TRBV5-6 and TRBJ2-3; 9 bases line up with TRBD2. CDR1 and CDR2 (germline): SGHDT, YYEEEE. V gave up 7 bases and J gave up 0 bases; unmatched junction bases: 9. The CDR3 spans 16 residues. Here the CDR3 DNA reads TGTGCCAGCCGGACTTTAGCGGGAGTTAGCACAGATACGCAGTATTTT. Encoded protein: CASRTLAGVSTDTQYF.

The V gene is TRBV19, the J gene TRBJ2-2; 9 bases are shared with TRBD1. CDR3 size: 15 residues. Trimming cost V 3 bases and J 2 bases; bases outside gene matches: 1. Germline lookup yields CDR1 LNHDA and CDR2 SQIVND (reference sequence). The CDR3: CASSMGQGNTGELFF. CDR3 DNA: TGTGCCAGTAGTATGGGACAGGGAAACACCGGGGAGCTGTTTTTT.

The CDR3 loop is CASSSGLAGDYEQYF. The CDR3 DNA sequence: TGCGCCAGCAGCTCCGGACTAGCGGGAGATTACGAGCAGTACTTC. The chain links TRBV5-1 to TRBJ2-7; TRBD2 matches at 13 bases. Germline V CDR1 and CDR2: SGHRS, YFSETQ. Trimming cost V 3 bases and J 4 bases; bases outside gene matches: 4. The CDR3 is 15 residues long.